This T cell receptor (beta chain) was identified in a study of shared clonotypes between healthy human individuals. Generated by immunoSEQ multiplex PCR, the TCRdb table keeps only in-frame clones and is missing some. The profile covers under 850,000 clones, with approximately 77% appearing a single time and roughly 1.8% taken by the ten largest. The receptor was derived from a woman aged 25 to 39 in good health. Sequencing was done on a sample of memory CD4+ T cells sorted from blood. The subset was: CD45RA-negative fraction.

The CDR3 loop reads CASSFRDSTYEQYF. For the CDR3, the DNA is TGTGCCAGCAGTTTCCGGGACAGCACCTACGAGCAGTACTTC. The chain is built from TRBV6-6 and TRBJ2-7; 7 bases fit TRBD1. Germline CDR1 reads MNHNY; CDR2 reads SVGAGI (reference sequence). The CDR3 spans 14 residues. V lost 4 bases, J lost 2 bases, and 5 bases stayed unmatched.